This is a list of T cell receptor beta chains from one sample in a study of shared clonotypes between healthy human individuals. Profiling relied on immunoSEQ multiplex PCR, and the TCRdb table lists in-frame clones only, not all of them. This sample has 850,000 to 1,100,000 clones, with about 72% found just once. Specimen: memory CD4+ T cells from PBMCs. These receptors all come from a man younger than 30 in good health. Some clones in this sample may be carry-over from other donors' samples. Both conserved end residues are part of each CDR3. D genes are given only for firm matches. Only some rows state a clone size, as once, few, many or a class for expanded clones.

V gene	CDR3 length	D gene	J gene	clone size	CDR3 protein	CDR3 DNA
TRBV14	18	TRBD2	TRBJ2-1	.	CASRKSSGRGNSYNEQFF	TGTGCCAGCAGGAAATCTAGCGGGAGGGGAAATTCCTACAATGAGCAGTTCTTC
TRBV2	12	TRBD1	TRBJ1-2	.	CASSGQGHGYTF	TGTGCCAGCAGTGGACAGGGTCATGGCTACACCTTC
TRBV5-6	17	TRBD1	TRBJ1-3	.	CASSRTGLSSSGNTIYF	TGTGCCAGCAGCCGGACAGGGCTATCCTCCTCTGGAAACACCATATATTTT
TRBV2	16	.	TRBJ1-1	few	CASSEGPRVGEAEAFF	TGTGCCAGCAGTGAAGGGCCCCGGGTCGGCGAGGCTGAAGCTTTCTTT
TRBV28	14	.	TRBJ2-7	.	CASIRGGGSYEQYF	TGTGCCAGCATTCGTGGGGGCGGATCCTACGAGCAGTACTTC
TRBV7-9	14	TRBD1	TRBJ1-5	.	CASSLTGRNQPQHF	TGTGCCAGCAGCTTGACAGGGAGAAATCAGCCCCAGCATTTT
TRBV5-1	16	.	TRBJ2-2	.	CASSARTGANTGELFF	TGCGCCAGCAGCGCGAGAACGGGGGCTAACACCGGGGAGCTGTTTTTT
TRBV6-5	15	.	TRBJ2-3	.	CASSYGQGGTDTQYF	TGTGCCAGCAGTTATGGTCAGGGGGGGACAGATACGCAGTATTTT
TRBV2	15	TRBD1	TRBJ1-1	few	CASSANPGQGTEAFF	TGTGCCAGCAGCGCTAACCCGGGACAGGGGACTGAAGCTTTCTTT
TRBV19	14	TRBD2	TRBJ2-7	.	CASSNPGLQYEQYF	TGTGCCAGTAGTAATCCGGGACTACAATACGAGCAGTACTTC
TRBV9	16	.	TRBJ1-4	few	CASSPGFGATNEKLFF	TGTGCCAGCAGCCCTGGTTTCGGGGCAACTAATGAAAAACTGTTTTTT
TRBV5-1	16	.	TRBJ1-1	.	CASSWQGGQFYTEAFF	TGCGCCAGCAGCTGGCAGGGAGGACAGTTTTACACTGAAGCTTTCTTT